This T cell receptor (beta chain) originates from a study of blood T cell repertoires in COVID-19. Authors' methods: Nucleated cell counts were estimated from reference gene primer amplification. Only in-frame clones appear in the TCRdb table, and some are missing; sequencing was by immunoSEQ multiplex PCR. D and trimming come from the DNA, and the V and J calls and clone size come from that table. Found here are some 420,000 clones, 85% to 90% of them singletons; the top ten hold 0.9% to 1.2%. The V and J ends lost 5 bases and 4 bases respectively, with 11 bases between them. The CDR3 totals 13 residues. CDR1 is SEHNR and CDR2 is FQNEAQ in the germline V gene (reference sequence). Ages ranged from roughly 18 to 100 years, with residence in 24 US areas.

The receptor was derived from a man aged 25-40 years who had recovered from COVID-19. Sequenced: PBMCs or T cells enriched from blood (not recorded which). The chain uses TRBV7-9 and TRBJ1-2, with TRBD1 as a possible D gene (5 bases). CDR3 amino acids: CASSHQGSYGYTF. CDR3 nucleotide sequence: TGTGCCAGCAGCCATCAGGGTTCCTATGGCTACACCTTC.